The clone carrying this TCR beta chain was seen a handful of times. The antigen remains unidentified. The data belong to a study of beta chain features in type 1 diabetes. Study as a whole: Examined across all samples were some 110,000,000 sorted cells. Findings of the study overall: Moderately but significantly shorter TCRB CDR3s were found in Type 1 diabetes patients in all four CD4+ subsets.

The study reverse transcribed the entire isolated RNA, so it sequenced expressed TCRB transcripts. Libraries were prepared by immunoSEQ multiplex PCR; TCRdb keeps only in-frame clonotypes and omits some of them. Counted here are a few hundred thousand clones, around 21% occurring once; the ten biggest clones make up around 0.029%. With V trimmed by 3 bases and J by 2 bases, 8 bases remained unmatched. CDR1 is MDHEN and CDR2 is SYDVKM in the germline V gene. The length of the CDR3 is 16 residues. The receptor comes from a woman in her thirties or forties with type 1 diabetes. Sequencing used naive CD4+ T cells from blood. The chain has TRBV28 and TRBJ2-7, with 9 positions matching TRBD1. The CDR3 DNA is TGTGCCAGCAGTTTCGACCCACAGGGGGCGGCCTACGAGCAGTACTTC. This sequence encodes CASSFDPQGAAYEQYF.